The 32 T cell receptor beta chains below were found in one sample sequenced in a study of cytomegalovirus exposure and HLA in healthy donors. In the PCR, 60 Vbeta and 13 Jbeta primers were used. TCRdb's copy holds only in-frame clones and misses some; the assay was immunoSEQ multiplex PCR. Here the sample spans 150,000 to 180,000 clones, 65% to 90% being singletons. The sequenced sample was PBMCs. The source is a woman aged 45 to 65 in good health and CMV-seropositive.

V gene TRBV2 combines with J gene TRBJ2-1; the D is unclear. The CDR3 sequence is 16 residues long. Germline V lookup: CDR1 SNHLY, CDR2 FYNNEI. Deletions cut 4 bases from V and 2 bases from J, with 15 bases between. The CDR3 coding sequence is TGTGCCAGCAGTGGTTTCAAAGAGCCCACCTACAATGAGCAGTTCTTC. Protein sequence: CASSGFKEPTYNEQFF. Variable domain in full (rest from reference TRBV2 and TRBJ2-1): EPEVTQTPSHQVTQMGQEVILRCVPISNHLYFYWYRQILGQKVEFLVSFYNNEISEKSEIFDDQFSVERPDGSNFTLKIRSTKLEDSAMYFCASSGFKEPTYNEQFFGPGTRLTVL.

The chain couples TRBV4-3 to TRBJ1-3, with TRBD1 matching over 8 bases. This CDR3 is 15 amino acids long. The V segment lost 1 base and the J segment 4 bases; nucleotides outside the gene matches: 3. CDR1 is LGHNA and CDR2 is YSLEER in the germline V gene. This CDR3 reads CASSQGTGWGNTIYF. The DNA of the CDR3 is TGCGCCAGCAGCCAAGGGACAGGGTGGGGAAACACCATATATTTT.

This clone was detected only once. This chain connects TRBV29-1 to TRBJ1-1, with 7 positions matching TRBD1. The V segment lost 8 bases and the J segment 1 base; nucleotides outside the gene matches: 10. CDR3 length: 14 amino acids. Germline assignment: CDR1 SQVTM and CDR2 ANQGSEA. The CDR3 region has the DNA TGCAGCTTTGCCGGTACAGGGGAGAACACTGAAGCTTTCTTT. Residues: CSFAGTGENTEAFF. Together with reference TRBV29-1 and TRBJ1-1, the CDR3 gives the full variable domain: SAVISQKPSRDICQRGTSLTIQCQVDSQVTMMFWYRQQPGQSLTLIATANQGSEATYESGFVIDKFPISRPNLTFSTLTVSNMSPEDSSIYLCSFAGTGENTEAFFGQGTRLTVV.

The V call is TRBV5-6, the J call TRBJ1-5; no reliable D call. The CDR3 covers 14 residues. The germline gives CDR1 SGHDT, CDR2 YYEEEE. V was pared by 1 base and J by 5 bases, with 10 bases between. The CDR3: CASSLWSGYQPQHF. The CDR3 coding sequence is TGTGCCAGCAGCTTGTGGAGTGGGTATCAGCCCCAGCATTTT.

The chain uses TRBV19 and TRBJ1-5; the match to TRBD1 covers 8 bases. The V and J ends lost 7 bases and 6 bases, in that order; junction bases with no gene match: 14. The CDR3 length is 16 residues. Germline CDR1 reads LNHDA; CDR2 reads SQIVND (reference sequence). CDR3 region: CASKGGQGAKVQPQHF. The CDR3 coding sequence is TGTGCCAGTAAAGGCGGGCAGGGGGCGAAGGTTCAGCCCCAGCATTTT.

This clone was seen more than once but under ten times. The chain employs TRBV6-5 and TRBJ1-1; no reliable D call. The ends were cut back, 0 bases at V and 10 bases at J, with 12 bases in the middle. In germline, CDR1 is MNHEY, CDR2 SVGAGI. CDR3 size: 13 residues. CDR3 nucleotides: TGTGCCAGCAGTTACTCGCCGGGGATGCGAGCTTTCTTT. This sequence encodes CASSYSPGMRAFF.

This clone was detected a few times. This chain connects TRBV19 to TRBJ2-1, with a possible D match to TRBD2 (6 bases). Germline CDR1 reads LNHDA; CDR2 reads SQIVND (reference sequence). The CDR3 runs to 17 residues. V was shortened by 3 bases and J by 3 bases, with 18 bases between the two germline ends. CDR3 coding DNA: TGTGCCAGTAGTATTGCGGGTTTAGCGGAGTTCTACAATGAGCAGTTCTTC. This codes for CASSIAGLAEFYNEQFF.

The chain joins TRBV14 to TRBJ2-3, with a tentative D call TRBD2 (6 bases). Germline assignment: CDR1 SGHDN and CDR2 FVKESK. The CDR3 is 14 residues long. V was cut by 4 bases and J by 5 bases, with 13 bases left in between. CDR3 protein: CASSLREFRDTQYF. The CDR3 region has the DNA TGTGCCAGCAGCCTACGGGAGTTTAGAGATACGCAGTATTTT.

V is TRBV28 and J is TRBJ2-2; D possibly corresponds to TRBD2 (6 bases). V lost 2 bases and J 7 bases, leaving 14 bases between the germline ends. CDR1 is MDHEN, CDR2 SYDVKM, per germline. The CDR3 is 15 residues long. CDR3 nucleotides: TGTGCCAGCAGTTTAATCGGGGCGGGGATCGGGGAGCTGTTTTTT. Protein: CASSLIGAGIGELFF.

The chain links TRBV4-1 to TRBJ1-1; D remains unclear. The germline V gene encodes CDR1 MGHRA and CDR2 YSYEKL. Trimming removed 4 bases at V and 11 bases at J, with 11 bases between. CDR3 length equals 11 residues. CDR3 protein: CASSPGLGAFF. CDR3 nucleotide sequence: TGCGCCAGCAGCCCCGGACTAGGGGCTTTCTTT.

The chain has TRBV7-9 and TRBJ2-1; TRBD1 aligns across 9 bases. After removal of 5 bases from V and 9 bases from J, the junction contained 11 bases not matched to a gene. This CDR3 has 15 amino acids. The V gene's germline CDR1 is SEHNR and CDR2 FQNEAQ (reference sequence). CDR3 in DNA: TGTGCCAGCAGCAACCCGGGACAGGGTAAGGGTGAGCAGTTCTTC. Translated: CASSNPGQGKGEQFF.

The chain uses TRBV19 and TRBJ1-2; TRBD1 aligns across 7 bases. Germline V gene data show CDR1 as LNHDA and CDR2 as SQIVND (reference sequence). This CDR3 has 14 amino acids. V shed 7 bases, J shed 7 bases, and the junction held 12 bases outside the gene matches. CDR3 in amino acids: CASTLTGSPSGYTF. DNA of the CDR3: TGTGCCAGTACCTTGACAGGGAGCCCCTCTGGCTACACCTTC.

Turning to this clone: The junction and the germline gene differ at one end; a read error may be behind it. The sample contains more than one DNA sequence encoding this CDR3. The rearrangement uses TRBV28 and TRBJ2-4; weak D call: TRBD1 (5 bases). The CDR3 loop spans 11 amino acids. Germline V lookup: CDR1 MDHEN, CDR2 SYDVKM. In DNA form, the CDR3 reads TGTGCCAGCAGCCAGGGATCGAGCTCACTTTTC. It specifies CASSQGSSSLF.

V gene TRBV7-2 combines with J gene TRBJ2-7; possible D gene TRBD2, 6 bases. CDR3 length equals 13 residues. Germline V gene lookup returns CDR1 SGHTA and CDR2 FQGNSA. Trimming removed 0 bases at V and 6 bases at J, with 9 bases between. The chain's CDR3 is CASSLARRAEQYF. Written as DNA, the CDR3 is TGTGCCAGCAGCTTAGCGCGGAGGGCCGAGCAGTACTTC.

The chain employs TRBV9 and TRBJ1-6, with D possibly matching TRBD1 (5 bases). V was shortened by 3 bases and J by 8 bases, with 12 bases between the two germline ends. The length of the CDR3 is 14 residues. Germline V lookup: CDR1 SGDLS, CDR2 YYNGEE. The CDR3 protein is CASSARQRYSPLHF. The CDR3 nucleotides are TGTGCCAGCAGCGCCAGACAGAGGTATTCACCCCTCCACTTT. Full variable domain (remainder filled in from reference TRBV9 and TRBJ1-6): DSGVTQTPKHLITATGQRVTLRCSPRSGDLSVYWYQQSLDQGLQFLIQYYNGEERAKGNILERFSAQQFPDLHSELNLSSLELGDSALYFCASSARQRYSPLHFGNGTRLTVT.

In DNA, the CDR3 is TGTGCCAGCAGATTCACAGGGAGCAAGAACGGGGAGCTGTTTTTT. Translated: CASRFTGSKNGELFF. V usage is TRBV25-1 and J usage is TRBJ2-2; tentatively, D is TRBD1 (6 bases). V lost 6 bases and J 7 bases, leaving 18 bases between the germline ends. CDR1 is MGHDK and CDR2 is SYGVNS in the germline V gene. The CDR3 is 15 amino acids.

V and J are TRBV4-3 and TRBJ2-6, with D perhaps TRBD1 (5 bases). CDR1 and CDR2 (germline): LGHNA, YSLEER. V was pared by 2 bases and J by 0 bases, with 14 bases between. CDR3 length: 18 amino acids. CDR3 nucleotide sequence: TGCGCCAGCAGCCAACGCAGGGATTCTGTCTCTGGGGCCAACGTCCTGACTTTC. Protein sequence: CASSQRRDSVSGANVLTF.

This clone was observed a handful of times. The chain couples TRBV7-9 to TRBJ2-7; weak D call: TRBD1 (5 bases). CDR1 and CDR2 from the germline V gene are SEHNR and FQNEAQ (reference sequence). V was shortened by 1 base and J by 7 bases, with 11 bases between the two germline ends. There are 13 residues in the CDR3. The CDR3 reads CASSLEGVREQYF. The DNA for the CDR3 is TGTGCCAGCAGCTTAGAAGGGGTGAGGGAGCAGTACTTC.

This chain uses TRBV4-1 with TRBJ2-5, with 11 positions matching TRBD2. Germline V gives CDR1 MGHRA, CDR2 YSYEKL. The CDR3 is 18 amino acids. Losses at the gene ends were 1 base for V and 1 base for J; bases not matched to a gene: 8. CDR3 coding DNA: TGCGCCAGCAGCCAAGTCTCGGCTAGCGGGGGGCCCCAAGAGACCCAGTACTTC. It codes for CASSQVSASGGPQETQYF.

A word on this clone: The junction does not match germline at one end; this may be a read error. V gene TRBV12-5 combines with J gene TRBJ2-1; TRBD1 might be the D (6 bases). This CDR3 contains 15 residues. Looked up from germline, CDR1 is LGHNT and CDR2 is FRNRAP. The CDR3 spells CASASGHGMGYEQLF. DNA of the CDR3: TGTGCTAGTGCCTCGGGACACGGGATGGGGTATGAGCAGCTCTTC.

This clone was observed a few times. V and J are TRBV4-1 and TRBJ1-4; 8 positions agree with TRBD1. The CDR3 is 13 amino acids. The V gene end was trimmed by 5 bases and the J gene end by 7 bases; junction bases not matched to a gene: 3. Looked up from germline, CDR1 is MGHRA and CDR2 is YSYEKL. Here the CDR3 reads CASSWTGIEKLFF. DNA of the CDR3: TGCGCCAGCAGCTGGACAGGGATTGAAAAACTGTTTTTT.

In its sample, this clone was seen once. This rearrangement joins TRBV2 to TRBJ1-2; D gene uncertain. The CDR3 has 12 amino acids. Trimming pared 5 bases from V and 0 bases from J, leaving 4 bases between. The V gene's germline CDR1 is SNHLY and CDR2 FYNNEI. The CDR3, as DNA: TGTGCCAGCAGTACTTCTAACTATGGCTACACCTTC. Its translation: CASSTSNYGYTF.

This clone has just one count. The chain has TRBV12-2 and TRBJ1-2; the table's D call, TRBD1, was not checked against the DNA. TRBV12-2 is a listed pseudogene. This CDR3 has 16 residues. CDR3 sequence: CASRLERDKRRYGYTF. DNA for the CDR3: TGTGCAAGTCGCTTAGAAAGGGACAAAAGGCGCTATGGCTACACCTTC.

The chain combines TRBV9 with TRBJ2-2; 11 bases are a match to TRBD2. CDR3 length: 17 residues. The germline CDR1 and CDR2 sequences are SGDLS and YYNGEE. V was pared by 0 bases and J by 4 bases, with 5 bases of the junction left unmatched. The CDR3 loop reads CASSVVAGGLSTGELFF. For the CDR3, the DNA is TGTGCCAGCAGCGTAGTAGCGGGGGGGCTCAGCACCGGGGAGCTGTTTTTT.

The V gene is TRBV27, the J gene TRBJ2-1, with a weak D call TRBD1 (5 bases). CDR1 is MNHEY, CDR2 SMNVEV, per germline (reference sequence). The CDR3 loop spans 14 amino acids. V was shortened by 2 bases and J by 10 bases, with 15 bases between the two germline ends. The CDR3 is CASSLPQRGQEQFF. Here the CDR3 DNA reads TGTGCCAGCAGTTTACCCCAACGTGGACAAGAGCAGTTCTTC.

The chain has TRBV9 and TRBJ2-1; D is unresolved. V lost 4 bases and J lost 0, with 8 bases in between. CDR1 and CDR2 from the germline V gene are SGDLS and YYNGEE. The CDR3 consists of 14 residues. CDR3 DNA: TGTGCCAGCAGCCCCCTGAGCTCCTACAATGAGCAGTTCTTC. It yields the protein CASSPLSSYNEQFF. The full variable domain, completed using reference TRBV9 and TRBJ2-1, is DSGVTQTPKHLITATGQRVTLRCSPRSGDLSVYWYQQSLDQGLQFLIQYYNGEERAKGNILERFSAQQFPDLHSELNLSSLELGDSALYFCASSPLSSYNEQFFGPGTRLTVL.

This clone came up a few times. The chain combines TRBV7-2 with TRBJ2-3; TRBD2 might be the D (7 bases). Trimming stripped 1 base from V and 6 bases from J, with 11 bases between. Per the germline V gene, CDR1 is SGHTA and CDR2 is FQGNSA. This CDR3 has 14 residues. CDR3 amino acids: CASSLGRGRDTQYF. For the CDR3, the DNA is TGTGCCAGCAGCTTAGGGCGGGGGCGGGATACGCAGTATTTT.

J is TRBJ1-6 and V is TRBV25-1; maybe TRBD1 (5 bases). The CDR3 loop spans 13 amino acids. The V end was cut by 9 bases, the J end by 9 bases, with 15 bases between. Per the germline V gene, CDR1 is MGHDK and CDR2 is SYGVNS. The CDR3, as DNA: TGTGCCAGGGGGGGGGTTATAGGTTCACCCCTCCACTTT. This sequence encodes CARGGVIGSPLHF.

Here the CDR3 reads CASKPRGNSNQPQHF. Here the CDR3 DNA reads TGTGCCAGCAAACCTCGGGGAAATAGCAATCAGCCCCAGCATTTT. The genes are TRBV6-5 and TRBJ1-5; D uncertain. Germline V gives CDR1 MNHEY, CDR2 SVGAGI. Deletions cut 7 bases from V and 0 bases from J, with 13 bases between. The CDR3 spans 15 residues.

The rearrangement joins TRBV5-6 to TRBJ2-7; no reliable D call. CDR3 length: 13 amino acids. From germline, CDR1 is SGHDT and CDR2 YYEEEE. Trimming pared 2 bases from V and 6 bases from J, leaving 12 bases between. The CDR3 loop is CASSFGSTGEQYF. In DNA form, the CDR3 reads TGTGCCAGCAGCTTCGGCTCCACGGGCGAGCAGTACTTC.

This clone was seen once. The chain has TRBV13 and TRBJ1-6; weak D call: TRBD1 (5 bases). V lost 3 bases, J lost 0 bases, and 12 bases lay in between. Germline V gives CDR1 PRHDT, CDR2 FYEKMQ (reference sequence). This CDR3 is built from 17 residues. CDR3 coding DNA: TGTGCCAGCAGCTTGGGCAGGGCGAGCTCCTATAATTCACCCCTCCACTTT. Translation: CASSLGRASSYNSPLHF. Supplemented by reference TRBV13 and TRBJ1-6, the full variable domain reads AAGVIQSPRHLIKEKRETATLKCYPIPRHDTVYWYQQGPGQDPQFLISFYEKMQSDKGSIPDRFSAQQFSDYHSELNMSSLELGDSALYFCASSLGRASSYNSPLHFGNGTRLTVT.

The chain recombines TRBV7-9 with TRBJ1-1, with 7 bases aligning to TRBD1. V shed 4 bases and J 7 bases; nucleotides not matched to a gene: 6. The CDR3 is 13 residues long. CDR1 is SEHNR and CDR2 is FQNEAQ in the germline V gene (reference sequence). CDR3 DNA sequence: TGTGCCAGCAGCTCACCAGGACAGGATGAAGCTTTCTTT. Residues: CASSSPGQDEAFF.